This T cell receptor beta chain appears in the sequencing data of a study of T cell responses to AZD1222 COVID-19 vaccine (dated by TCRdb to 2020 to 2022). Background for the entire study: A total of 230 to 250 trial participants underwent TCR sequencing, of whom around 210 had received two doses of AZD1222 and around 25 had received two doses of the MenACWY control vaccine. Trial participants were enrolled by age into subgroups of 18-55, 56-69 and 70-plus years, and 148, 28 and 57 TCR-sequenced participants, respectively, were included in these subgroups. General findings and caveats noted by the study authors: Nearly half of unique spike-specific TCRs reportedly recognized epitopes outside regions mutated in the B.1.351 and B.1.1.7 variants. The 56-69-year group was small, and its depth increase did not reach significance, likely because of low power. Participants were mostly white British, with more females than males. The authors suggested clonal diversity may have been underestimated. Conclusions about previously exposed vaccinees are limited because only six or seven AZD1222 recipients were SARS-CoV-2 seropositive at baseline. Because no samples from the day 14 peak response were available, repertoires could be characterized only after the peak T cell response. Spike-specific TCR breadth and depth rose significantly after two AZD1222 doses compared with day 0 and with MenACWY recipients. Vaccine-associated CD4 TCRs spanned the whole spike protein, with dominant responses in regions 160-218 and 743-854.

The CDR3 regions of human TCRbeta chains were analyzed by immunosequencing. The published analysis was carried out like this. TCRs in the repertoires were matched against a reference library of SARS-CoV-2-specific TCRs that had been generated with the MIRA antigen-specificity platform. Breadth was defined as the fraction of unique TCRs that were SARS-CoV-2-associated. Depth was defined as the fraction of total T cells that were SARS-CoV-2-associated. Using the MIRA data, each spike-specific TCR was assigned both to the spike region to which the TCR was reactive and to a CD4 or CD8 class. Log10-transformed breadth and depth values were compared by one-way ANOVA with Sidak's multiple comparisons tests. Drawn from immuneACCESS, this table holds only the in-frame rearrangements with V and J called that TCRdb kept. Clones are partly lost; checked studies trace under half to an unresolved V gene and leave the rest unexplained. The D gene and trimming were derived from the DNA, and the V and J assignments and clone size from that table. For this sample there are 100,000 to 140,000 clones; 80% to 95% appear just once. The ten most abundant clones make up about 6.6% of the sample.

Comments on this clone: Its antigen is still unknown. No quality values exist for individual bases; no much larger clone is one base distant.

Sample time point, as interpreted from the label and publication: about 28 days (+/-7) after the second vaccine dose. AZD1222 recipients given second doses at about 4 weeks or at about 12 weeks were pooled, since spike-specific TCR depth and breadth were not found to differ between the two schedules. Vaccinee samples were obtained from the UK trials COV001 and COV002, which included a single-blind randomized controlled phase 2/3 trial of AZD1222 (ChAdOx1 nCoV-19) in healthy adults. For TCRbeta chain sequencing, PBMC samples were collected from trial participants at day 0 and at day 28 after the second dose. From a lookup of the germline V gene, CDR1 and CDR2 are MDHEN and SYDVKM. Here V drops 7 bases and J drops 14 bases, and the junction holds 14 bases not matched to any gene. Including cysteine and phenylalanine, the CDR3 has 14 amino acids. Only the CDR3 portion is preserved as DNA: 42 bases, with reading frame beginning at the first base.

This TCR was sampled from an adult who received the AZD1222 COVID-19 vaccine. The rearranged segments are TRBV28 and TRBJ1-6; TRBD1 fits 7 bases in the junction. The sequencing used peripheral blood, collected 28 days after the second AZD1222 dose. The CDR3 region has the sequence CASTQPGQSFTLHF. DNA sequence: TGTGCCAGCACCCAGCCGGGACAGTCCTTCACCCTCCACTTT.